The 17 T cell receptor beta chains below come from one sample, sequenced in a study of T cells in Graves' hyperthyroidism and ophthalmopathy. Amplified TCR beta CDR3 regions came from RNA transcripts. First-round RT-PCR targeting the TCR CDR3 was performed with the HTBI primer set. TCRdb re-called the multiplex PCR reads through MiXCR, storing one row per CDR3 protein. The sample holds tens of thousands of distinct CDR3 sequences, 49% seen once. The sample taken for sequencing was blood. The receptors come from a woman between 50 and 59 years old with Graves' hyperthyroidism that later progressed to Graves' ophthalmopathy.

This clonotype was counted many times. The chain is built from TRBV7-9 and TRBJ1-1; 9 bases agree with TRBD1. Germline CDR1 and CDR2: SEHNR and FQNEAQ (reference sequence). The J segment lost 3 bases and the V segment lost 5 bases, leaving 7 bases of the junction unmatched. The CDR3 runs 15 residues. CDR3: CASSPGQGMHTEAFF. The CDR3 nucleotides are TGTGCCAGCAGCCCGGGACAGGGAATGCACACTGAAGCTTTCTTT.

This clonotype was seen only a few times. As DNA, the CDR3 is TGCAGTGCTAGAGATACCGCGGGGAACACCGGGGAGCTGTTTTTT. Its translation: CSARDTAGNTGELFF. The chain is built from TRBV20-1 and TRBJ2-2, with D possibly TRBD2 on 5 matching bases. CDR3 size: 15 residues. From germline, CDR1 is DFQATT and CDR2 SNEGSKA (reference sequence). The V end lost 0 bases, the J end lost 1 base, and 9 bases lay between the germline ends.

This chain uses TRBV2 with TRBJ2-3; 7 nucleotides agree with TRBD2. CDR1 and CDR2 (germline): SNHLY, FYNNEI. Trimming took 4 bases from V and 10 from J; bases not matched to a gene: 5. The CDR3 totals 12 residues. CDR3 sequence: CASSVRGGAQYF. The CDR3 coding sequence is TGTGCCAGCAGTGTTAGGGGAGGGGCGCAGTATTTT.

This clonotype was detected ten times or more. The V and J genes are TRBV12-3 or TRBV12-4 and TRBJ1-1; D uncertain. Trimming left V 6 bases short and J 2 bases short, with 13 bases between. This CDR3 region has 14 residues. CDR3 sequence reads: CASRSTAINTEAFF. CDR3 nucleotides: TGTGCCAGCAGGTCTACAGCTATCAACACTGAAGCTTTCTTT.

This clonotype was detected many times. The CDR3 bases are TGTGCCAGCCCACGGGACAGAACCCCATTATCTCCGGGTGAGCAGTTCTTC. Translated: CASPRDRTPLSPGEQFF. The chain carries TRBV6-1 and TRBJ2-1; 7 nucleotides agree with TRBD1. The CDR3 contains 17 residues. Germline V gene sequence: CDR1 MNHNS, CDR2 SASEGT. V was clipped by 8 bases and J by 9 bases; unmatched bases: 22.

The CDR3 sequence is CASSPTTQGFGYTF. In nucleotides, the CDR3 is TGTGCCAGCAGCCCCACGACCCAAGGTTTTGGCTACACCTTC. The chain carries TRBV9 and TRBJ1-2, with D uncertain. This CDR3 region has 14 residues. V was trimmed by 4 bases and J by 7 bases, leaving 17 bases between them. Germline loops: CDR1 SGDLS, CDR2 YYNGEE.

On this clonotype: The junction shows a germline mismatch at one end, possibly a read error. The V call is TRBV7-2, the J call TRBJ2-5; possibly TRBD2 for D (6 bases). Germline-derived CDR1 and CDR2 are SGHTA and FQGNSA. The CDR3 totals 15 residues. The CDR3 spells CAWSVLAAGQENQYF. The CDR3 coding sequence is TGTGCCTGGAGTGTACTAGCTGCGGGCCAAGAGAACCAGTACTTC.

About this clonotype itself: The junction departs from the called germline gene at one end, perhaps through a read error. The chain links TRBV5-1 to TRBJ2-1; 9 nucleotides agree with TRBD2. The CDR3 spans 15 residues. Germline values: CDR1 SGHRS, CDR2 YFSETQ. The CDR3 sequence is CAGSLGTSRDNEQSF. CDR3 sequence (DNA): TGCGCCGGCAGCTTGGGGACTAGCAGGGACAATGAGCAGTCCTTC. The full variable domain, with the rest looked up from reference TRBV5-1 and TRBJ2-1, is KAGVTQTPRYLIKTRGQQVTLSCSPISGHRSVSWYQQTPGQGLQFLFEYFSETQRNKGNFPGRFSGRQFSNSRSEMNVSTLELGDSALYLCAGSLGTSRDNEQSFGPGTRLTVL.

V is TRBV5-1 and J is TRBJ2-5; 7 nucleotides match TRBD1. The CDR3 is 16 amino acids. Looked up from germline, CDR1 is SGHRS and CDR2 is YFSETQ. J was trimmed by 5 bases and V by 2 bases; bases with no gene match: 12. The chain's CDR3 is CASSFSTGDPYETQYF. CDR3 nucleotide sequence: TGCGCCAGCAGCTTCTCCACAGGGGATCCCTACGAGACCCAGTACTTC.

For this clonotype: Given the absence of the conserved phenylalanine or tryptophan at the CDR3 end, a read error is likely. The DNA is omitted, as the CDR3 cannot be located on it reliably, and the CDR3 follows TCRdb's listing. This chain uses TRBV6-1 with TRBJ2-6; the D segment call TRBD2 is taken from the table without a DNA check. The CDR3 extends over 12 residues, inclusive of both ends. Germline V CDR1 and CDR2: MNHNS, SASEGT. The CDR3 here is CASSAGAGVPDT.

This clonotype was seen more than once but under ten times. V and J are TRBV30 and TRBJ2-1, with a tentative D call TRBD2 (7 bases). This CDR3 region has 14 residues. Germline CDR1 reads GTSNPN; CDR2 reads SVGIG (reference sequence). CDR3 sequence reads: CAKDIRGAYNEQFF. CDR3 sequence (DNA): TGTGCTAAAGATATACGGGGGGCTTACAATGAGCAGTTCTTC.

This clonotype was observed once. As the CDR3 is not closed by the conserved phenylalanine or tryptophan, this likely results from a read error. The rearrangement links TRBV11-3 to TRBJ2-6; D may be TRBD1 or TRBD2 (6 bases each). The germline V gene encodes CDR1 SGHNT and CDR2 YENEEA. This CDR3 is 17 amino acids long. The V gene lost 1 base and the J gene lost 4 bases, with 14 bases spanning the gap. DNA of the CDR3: TGTGCCAGCAGCTTAGTGGGAGGACAGTCCGGGGCCAACGTCCTGACTTTG. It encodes CASSLVGGQSGANVLTL.

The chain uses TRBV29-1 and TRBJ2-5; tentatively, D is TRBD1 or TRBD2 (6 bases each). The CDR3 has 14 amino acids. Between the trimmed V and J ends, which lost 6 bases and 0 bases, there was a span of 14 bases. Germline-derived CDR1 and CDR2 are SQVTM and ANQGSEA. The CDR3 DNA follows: TGCAGCGTGGATGAGGGGGGATACCAAGAGACCCAGTACTTC. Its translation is CSVDEGGYQETQYF.

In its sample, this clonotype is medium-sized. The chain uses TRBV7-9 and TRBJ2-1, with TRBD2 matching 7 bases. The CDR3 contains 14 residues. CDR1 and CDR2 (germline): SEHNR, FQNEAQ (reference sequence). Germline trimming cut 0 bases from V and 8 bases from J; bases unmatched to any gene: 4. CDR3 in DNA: TGTGCCAGCAGCTTAGCGGGAGGGCTCGATGAGCAGTTCTTC. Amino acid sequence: CASSLAGGLDEQFF.

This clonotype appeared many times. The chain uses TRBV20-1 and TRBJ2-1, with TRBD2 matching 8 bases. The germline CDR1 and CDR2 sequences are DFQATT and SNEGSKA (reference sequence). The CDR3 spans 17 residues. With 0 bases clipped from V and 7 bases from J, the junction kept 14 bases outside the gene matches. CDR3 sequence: CSARDRAGGGWLNEQFF. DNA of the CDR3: TGCAGTGCTAGAGATCGCGCGGGAGGAGGGTGGTTAAATGAGCAGTTCTTC.

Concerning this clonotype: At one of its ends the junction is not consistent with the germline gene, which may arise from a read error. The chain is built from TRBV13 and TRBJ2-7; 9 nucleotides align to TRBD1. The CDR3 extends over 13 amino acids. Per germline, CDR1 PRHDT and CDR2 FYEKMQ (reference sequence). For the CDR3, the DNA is TGTGCTAGCAGTTCTACAGGGGGCTACGAGCGGTACTTC. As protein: CASSSTGGYERYF.

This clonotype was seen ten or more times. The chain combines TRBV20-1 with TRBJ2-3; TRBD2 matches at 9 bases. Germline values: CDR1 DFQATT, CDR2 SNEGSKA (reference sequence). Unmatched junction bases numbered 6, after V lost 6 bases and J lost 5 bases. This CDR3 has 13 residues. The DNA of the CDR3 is TGCAGTGCGGCGGGAGGGTTGATAGATACGCAGTATTTT. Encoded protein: CSAAGGLIDTQYF.